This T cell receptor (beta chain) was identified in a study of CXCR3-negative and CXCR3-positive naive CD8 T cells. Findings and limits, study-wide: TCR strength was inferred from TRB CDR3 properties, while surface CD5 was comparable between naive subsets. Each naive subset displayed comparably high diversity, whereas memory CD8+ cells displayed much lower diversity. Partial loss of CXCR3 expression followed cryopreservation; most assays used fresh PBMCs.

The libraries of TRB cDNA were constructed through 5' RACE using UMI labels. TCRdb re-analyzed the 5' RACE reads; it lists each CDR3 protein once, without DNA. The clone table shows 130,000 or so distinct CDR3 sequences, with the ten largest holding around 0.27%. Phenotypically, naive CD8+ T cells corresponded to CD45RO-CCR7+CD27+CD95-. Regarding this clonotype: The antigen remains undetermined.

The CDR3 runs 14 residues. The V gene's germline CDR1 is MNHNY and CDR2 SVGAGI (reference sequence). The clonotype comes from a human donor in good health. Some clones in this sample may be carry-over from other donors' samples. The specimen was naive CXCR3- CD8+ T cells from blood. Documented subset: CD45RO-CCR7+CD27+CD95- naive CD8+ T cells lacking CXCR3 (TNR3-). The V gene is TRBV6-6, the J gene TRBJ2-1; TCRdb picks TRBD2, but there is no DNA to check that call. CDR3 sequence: CASSPTRGLNEQFF.